This T cell receptor beta chain was identified during a study of cytomegalovirus exposure and HLA in healthy donors. The V end was cut by 2 bases, the J end by 9 bases, with 15 bases between. CDR1 and CDR2 from the germline V gene are SGHDT and YYEEEE. The CDR3 consists of 14 residues. From the 120-subject validation cohort, which was separate from the roughly 680-subject first cohort, the donors were drawn. Sequenced by immunoSEQ multiplex PCR; TCRdb stores in-frame clones only, minus some. The sample contains 75,000 to 90,000 clones, roughly 96% of which appear only once. This chain links TRBV5-6 with TRBJ1-5; D ambiguous. Source material: PBMCs. This receptor was taken from a woman under 30 in good health and CMV-seronegative. The CDR3 DNA sequence: TGTGCCAGCAGCTTTGGGCAGGTGTCGACGCCCCAGCATTTT. The encoded protein is CASSFGQVSTPQHF. Full variable domain (remainder filled in from reference TRBV5-6 and TRBJ1-5): DAGVTQSPTHLIKTRGQQVTLRCSPKSGHDTVSWYQQALGQGPQFIFQYYEEEERQRGNFPDRFSGHQFPNYSSELNVNALLLGDSALYLCASSFGQVSTPQHFGDGTRLSIL.